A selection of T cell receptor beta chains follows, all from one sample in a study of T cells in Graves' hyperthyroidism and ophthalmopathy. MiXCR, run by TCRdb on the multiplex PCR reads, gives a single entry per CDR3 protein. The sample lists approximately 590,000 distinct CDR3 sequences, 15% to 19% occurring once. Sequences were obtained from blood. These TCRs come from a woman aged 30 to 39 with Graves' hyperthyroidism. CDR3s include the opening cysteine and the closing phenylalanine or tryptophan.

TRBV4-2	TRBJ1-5	CASSQDPGEGQPQHF
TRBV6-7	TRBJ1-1	CASEAAKGENTEAFF
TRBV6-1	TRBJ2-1	CASRRHKDEQFF
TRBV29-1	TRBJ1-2	CSVEEVGGRPGNGYTF
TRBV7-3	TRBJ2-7	CASSRGARQSSYEQYF
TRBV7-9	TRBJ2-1	CASSSNPGTSGANEQFF
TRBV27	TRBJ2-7	CASSSRSRYEQYF
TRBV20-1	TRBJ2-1	CSATSGRSINEQFF
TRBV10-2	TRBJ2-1	CASTPPGTSWDEQFF
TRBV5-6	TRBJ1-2	CASSQTEANYGYTF
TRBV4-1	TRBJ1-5	CASSQVFQGGNQPQHF
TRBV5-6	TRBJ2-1	CASSLEASGDEQFF
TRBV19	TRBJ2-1	CASSPGDRVFGEQFF